The entry below describes one TCR beta chain. Profiled with immunoSEQ multiplex PCR; TCRdb holds only in-frame clones, not every one. Found here are almost 400,000 clones, over 75% of them singletons; the top ten hold 2% to 2.5%. These data originate in a study of blood T cell repertoires in COVID-19. This CDR3 is built from 13 residues. V lost 4 bases and J lost 3; bases outside the gene matches: 2. Germline lookup yields CDR1 MDHEN and CDR2 SYDVKM. This clonotype was obtained from an older woman with COVID-19, enrolled during active disease. The sequencing sample was made of peripheral blood. This chain joins TRBV28 and TRBJ1-1; 7 bases are shared with TRBD1. CDR3 region: CASSSGQHTEAFF. The CDR3 DNA is TGTGCCAGCAGTTCGGGACAGCACACTGAAGCTTTCTTT.